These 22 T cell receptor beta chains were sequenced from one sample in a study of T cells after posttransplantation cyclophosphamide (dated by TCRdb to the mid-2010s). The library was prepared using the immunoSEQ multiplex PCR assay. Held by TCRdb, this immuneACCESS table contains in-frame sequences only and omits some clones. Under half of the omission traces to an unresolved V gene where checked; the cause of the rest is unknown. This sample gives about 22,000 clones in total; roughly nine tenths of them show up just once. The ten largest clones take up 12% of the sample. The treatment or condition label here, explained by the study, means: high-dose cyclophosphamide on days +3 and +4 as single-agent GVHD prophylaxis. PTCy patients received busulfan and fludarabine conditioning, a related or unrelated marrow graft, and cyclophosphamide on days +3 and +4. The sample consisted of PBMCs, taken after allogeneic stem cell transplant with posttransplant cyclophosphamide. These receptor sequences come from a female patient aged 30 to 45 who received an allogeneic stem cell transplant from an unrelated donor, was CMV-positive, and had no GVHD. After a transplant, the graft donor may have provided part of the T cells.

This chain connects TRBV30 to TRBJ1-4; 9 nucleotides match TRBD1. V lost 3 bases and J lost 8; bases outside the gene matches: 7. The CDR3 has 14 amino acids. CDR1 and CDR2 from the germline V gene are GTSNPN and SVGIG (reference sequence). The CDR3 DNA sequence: TGTGCCTGGAGCCCGGGACAGGGAGGGGAAAAACTGTTTTTT. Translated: CAWSPGQGGEKLFF.

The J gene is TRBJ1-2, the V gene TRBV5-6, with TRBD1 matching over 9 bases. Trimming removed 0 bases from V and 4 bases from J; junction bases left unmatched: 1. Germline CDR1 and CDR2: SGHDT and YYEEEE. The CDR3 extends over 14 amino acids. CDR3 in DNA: TGTGCCAGCAGCTTGGTGGGACAGGGCTATGGCTACACCTTC. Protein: CASSLVGQGYGYTF.

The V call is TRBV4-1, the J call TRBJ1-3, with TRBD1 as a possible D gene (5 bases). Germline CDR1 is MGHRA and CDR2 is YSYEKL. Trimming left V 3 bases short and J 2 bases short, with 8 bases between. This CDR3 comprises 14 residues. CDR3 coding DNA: TGCGCCAGCAGCCAGCGGGGCCCTGGAAACACCATATATTTT. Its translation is CASSQRGPGNTIYF.

CDR3 DNA: TGTGCCAGCAGTTACTCGGATTCAGGGCCGAATTCACCCCTCCACTTT. It is translated as CASSYSDSGPNSPLHF. This chain links TRBV6-5 with TRBJ1-6, with a tentative D call TRBD1 (5 bases). The CDR3 consists of 16 residues. Per germline, CDR1 MNHEY and CDR2 SVGAGI. V was pared by 0 bases and J by 7 bases, with 13 bases between.

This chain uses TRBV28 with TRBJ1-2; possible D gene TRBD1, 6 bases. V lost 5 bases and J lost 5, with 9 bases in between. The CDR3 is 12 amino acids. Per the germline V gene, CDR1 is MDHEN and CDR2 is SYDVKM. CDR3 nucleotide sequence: TGTGCCAGCAGTGGCCAGGGGTATGGCTACACCTTC. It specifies CASSGQGYGYTF.

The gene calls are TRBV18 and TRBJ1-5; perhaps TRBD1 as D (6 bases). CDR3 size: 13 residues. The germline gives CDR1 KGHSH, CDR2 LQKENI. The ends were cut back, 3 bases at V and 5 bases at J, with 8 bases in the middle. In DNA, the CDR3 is TGTGCCAGCTCACCGGACAGTCATCAGCCCCAGCATTTT. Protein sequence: CASSPDSHQPQHF.

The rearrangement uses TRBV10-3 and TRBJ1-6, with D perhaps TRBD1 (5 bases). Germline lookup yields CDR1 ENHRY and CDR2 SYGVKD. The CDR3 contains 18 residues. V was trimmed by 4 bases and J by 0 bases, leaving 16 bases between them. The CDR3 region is CAISAGGPLSSYNSPLHF. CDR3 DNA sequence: TGTGCCATCAGTGCGGGGGGACCCCTGAGCTCCTATAATTCACCCCTCCACTTT.

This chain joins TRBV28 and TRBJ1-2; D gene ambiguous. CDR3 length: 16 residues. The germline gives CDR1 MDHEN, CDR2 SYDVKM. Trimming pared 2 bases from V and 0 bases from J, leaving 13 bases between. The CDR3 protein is CASSLPHPESNYGYTF. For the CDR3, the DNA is TGTGCCAGCAGTTTACCGCACCCTGAGTCTAACTATGGCTACACCTTC.

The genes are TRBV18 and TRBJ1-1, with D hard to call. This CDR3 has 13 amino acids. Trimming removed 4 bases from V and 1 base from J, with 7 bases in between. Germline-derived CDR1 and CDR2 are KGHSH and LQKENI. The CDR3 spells CASSLDWNTEAFF. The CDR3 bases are TGTGCCAGCTCACTAGATTGGAACACTGAAGCTTTCTTT.

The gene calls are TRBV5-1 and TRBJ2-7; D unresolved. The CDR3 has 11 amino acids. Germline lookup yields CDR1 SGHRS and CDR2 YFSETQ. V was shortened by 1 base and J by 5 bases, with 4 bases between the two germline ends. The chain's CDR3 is CASSLTDEQYF. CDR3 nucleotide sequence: TGCGCCAGCAGCTTGACGGACGAGCAGTACTTC.

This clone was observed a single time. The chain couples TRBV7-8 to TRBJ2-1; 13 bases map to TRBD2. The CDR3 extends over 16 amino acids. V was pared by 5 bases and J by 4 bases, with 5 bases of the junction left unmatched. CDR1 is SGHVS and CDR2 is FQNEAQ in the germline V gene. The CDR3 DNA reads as TGTGCCAGCAGCACGAGGACTAGCGGGGGATACAATGAGCAGTTCTTC. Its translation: CASSTRTSGGYNEQFF.

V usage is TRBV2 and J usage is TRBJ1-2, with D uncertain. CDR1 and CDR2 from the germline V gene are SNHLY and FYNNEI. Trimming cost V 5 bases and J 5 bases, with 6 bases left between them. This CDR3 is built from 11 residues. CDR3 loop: CASSLLYGYTF. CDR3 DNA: TGTGCCAGCAGTCTTCTGTATGGCTACACCTTC.

CDR3 nucleotide sequence: TGTGCCAGCAGCCAAGACGGGGTCGGTGCGGCAGGAAACACCATATATTTT. It encodes CASSQDGVGAAGNTIYF. The rearrangement links TRBV4-2 to TRBJ1-3; unclear D gene. CDR1 is LGHNA and CDR2 is YNFKEQ in the germline V gene. CDR3 length: 17 residues. V was trimmed by 0 bases and J by 4 bases, leaving 16 bases between them.

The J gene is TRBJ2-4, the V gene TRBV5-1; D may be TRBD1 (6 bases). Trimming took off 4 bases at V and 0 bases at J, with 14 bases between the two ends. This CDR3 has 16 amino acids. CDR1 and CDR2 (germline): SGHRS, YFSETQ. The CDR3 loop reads CASSPTGRLAKNIQYF. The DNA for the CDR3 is TGCGCCAGCAGCCCAACAGGGCGCTTAGCCAAAAACATTCAGTACTTC.

CDR3 amino acids: CASSEGVYTQYF. For the CDR3, the DNA is TGTGCCAGCAGTGAAGGCGTATATACGCAGTATTTT. The rearrangement uses TRBV2 and TRBJ2-3, with D hard to call. Looked up from germline, CDR1 is SNHLY and CDR2 is FYNNEI. There are 12 residues in the CDR3. The V end lost 1 base, the J end lost 7 bases, and 6 bases lay between the germline ends.

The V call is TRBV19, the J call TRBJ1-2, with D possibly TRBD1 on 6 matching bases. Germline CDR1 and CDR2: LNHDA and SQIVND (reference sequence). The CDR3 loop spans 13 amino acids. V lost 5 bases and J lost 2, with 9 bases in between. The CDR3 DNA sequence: TGTGCCAGTAGTTGGGGACAAAACTATGGCTACACCTTC. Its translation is CASSWGQNYGYTF.

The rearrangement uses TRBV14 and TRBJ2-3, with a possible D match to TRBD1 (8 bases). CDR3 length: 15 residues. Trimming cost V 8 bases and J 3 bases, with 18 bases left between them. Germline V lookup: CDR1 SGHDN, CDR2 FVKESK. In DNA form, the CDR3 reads TGTGCCAGCGGAGACAGGGGAGGGTTGACAGATACGCAGTATTTT. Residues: CASGDRGGLTDTQYF. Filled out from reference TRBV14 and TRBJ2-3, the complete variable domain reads EAGVTQFPSHSVIEKGQTVTLRCDPISGHDNLYWYRRVMGKEIKFLLHFVKESKQDESGMPNNRFLAERTGGTYSTLKVQPAELEDSGVYFCASGDRGGLTDTQYFGPGTRLTVL.

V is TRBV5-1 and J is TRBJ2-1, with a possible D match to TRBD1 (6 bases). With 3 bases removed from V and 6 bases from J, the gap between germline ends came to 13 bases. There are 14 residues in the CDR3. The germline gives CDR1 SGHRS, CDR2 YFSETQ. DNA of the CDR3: TGCGCCAGCAGCTGGGAAACAGGGTTCAATGAGCAGTTCTTC. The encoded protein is CASSWETGFNEQFF. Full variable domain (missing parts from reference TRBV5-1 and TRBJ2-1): KAGVTQTPRYLIKTRGQQVTLSCSPISGHRSVSWYQQTPGQGLQFLFEYFSETQRNKGNFPGRFSGRQFSNSRSEMNVSTLELGDSALYLCASSWETGFNEQFFGPGTRLTVL.

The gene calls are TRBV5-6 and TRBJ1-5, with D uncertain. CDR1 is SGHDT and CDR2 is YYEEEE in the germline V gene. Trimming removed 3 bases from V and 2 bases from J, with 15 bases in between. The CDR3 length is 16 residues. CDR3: CASSSATDIRNQPQHF. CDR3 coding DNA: TGTGCCAGCAGCTCCGCTACTGACATACGCAATCAGCCCCAGCATTTT.

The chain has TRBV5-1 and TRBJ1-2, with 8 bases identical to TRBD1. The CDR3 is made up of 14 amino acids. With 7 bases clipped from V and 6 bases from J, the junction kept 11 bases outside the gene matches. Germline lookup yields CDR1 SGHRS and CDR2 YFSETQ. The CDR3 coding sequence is TGCGCCAGCGCGTCATCAGGGGGCCGGAATGGCTACACCTTC. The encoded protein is CASASSGGRNGYTF.

The CDR3 loop is CASSVRGHGNEKLFF. In nucleotides, the CDR3 is TGTGCCAGCAGTGTAAGGGGGCACGGTAATGAAAAACTGTTTTTT. This rearrangement joins TRBV27 to TRBJ1-4; TRBD1 matches at 7 bases. V dropped 5 bases and J dropped 4; count of bases not matched to a gene: 7. The CDR3 extends over 15 amino acids. From germline, CDR1 is MNHEY and CDR2 SMNVEV (reference sequence).

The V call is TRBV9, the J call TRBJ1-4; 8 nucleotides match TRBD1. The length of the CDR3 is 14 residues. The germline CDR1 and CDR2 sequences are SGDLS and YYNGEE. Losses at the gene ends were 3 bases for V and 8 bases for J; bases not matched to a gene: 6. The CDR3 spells CASSEDRGLEKLFF. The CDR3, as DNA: TGTGCCAGCAGCGAAGACAGGGGATTGGAAAAACTGTTTTTT.